What follows describes a single T cell receptor beta chain. Its antigen is as yet unknown. TCRdb's table, derived via immunoSEQ multiplex PCR, lists solely in-frame clones and lacks some. Among about 220,000 clones, more than 75% were seen once, and the ten largest hold about 11%. Per germline, CDR1 SGDLS and CDR2 YYNGEE. The V and J ends lost 1 base and 4 bases respectively, with 15 bases between them. The CDR3 runs to 15 residues. This record comes from a study of Ad26.COV2.S vaccination and SARS-CoV-2 variants. Study-level findings and limits: From the TCR breadth and depth analyses, total T cell responses may have been underestimated. Across vaccine and placebo recipients, the breadth of non-spike TCRs was similar. Individuals receiving vaccine had higher spike-specific TCR breadth than placebo recipients did.

Treatment here: some 20 received Ad26.COV2.S at low or high dose, single or two shots; about 5 received placebo; per-sample allocation not given. Specimens were obtained on day 63 following the first vaccine or placebo injection. The rearrangement links TRBV9 to TRBJ2-7; weak D call: TRBD2 (7 bases). The sequences come from peripheral blood, collected in a trial of Ad26.COV2.S vaccine versus placebo. This receptor was obtained from a person between 18 and 65 years old who received the Ad26.COV2.S COVID-19 vaccine or a placebo. CDR3 in DNA: TGTGCCAGCAGCGTAAGCGGGGCGCAGGGGTACGAGCAGTACTTC. Translating gives CASSVSGAQGYEQYF.